The table lists the clone carrying this T cell receptor beta chain with a few counts. Its specificity is unknown. These data come from a study of post-analysis software for immune sequencing data. Study results and caveats: F measure grouped same-batch samples tightly together. Patients carried 5 or 6 TRBV segments more frequently than controls did, and TRBV5-6, TRBV5-1 and TRBV20-1 were among them.

Included in the TCR beta cDNA libraries were unique molecular identifiers. Using its own MiXCR run on the PCR reads, TCRdb lists one record per CDR3 protein. Among approximately 630,000 distinct CDR3 sequences, more than 50% were seen once, and the ten largest hold about 11%. The CDR3 is made up of 15 amino acids. Per the germline V gene, CDR1 is MNHNS and CDR2 is SASEGT. V was cut by 5 bases and J by 3 bases, with 14 bases left in between. The specimen sequenced was blood. The chain combines TRBV6-1 with TRBJ2-1; TRBD1 might be the D (6 bases). This clonotype was obtained from a girl aged 2-10 years with multiple sclerosis. CDR3 loop: CASSSDRLFYNEQFF. As DNA, the CDR3 is TGTGCCAGCAGTTCCGACAGGCTTTTCTACAATGAGCAGTTCTTC.